The rows below give T cell receptor beta chains drawn from one sample of a study of identical twins. In TCRdb, the 5' RACE reads were re-called with MiXCR into one record per CDR3 protein. This table has about 660,000 distinct CDR3 sequences, roughly 8% appearing once. Another study also made use of these data, one on yellow fever vaccine responses in identical twins.

The specimen sequenced was PBMCs. The receptors come from a woman aged 18 to 35 in good health. CDR3s leave out the opening cysteine and the closing phenylalanine or tryptophan.

TRBJ1-6	TRBV6-5	ASSYSRGAGDNSPLH
TRBJ2-7	TRBV20-1	SASDRGGLAPYEQY
TRBJ2-1	TRBV7-9	ASSLARKGANEQF
TRBJ2-5	TRBV20-1	SAREGGGRGETQY
TRBJ2-1	TRBV15	ATSSHSEQF
TRBJ2-1	TRBV18	ASSPGPQPNEQF
TRBJ2-3	TRBV12-3/TRBV12-4	ASSLDGQEVGTDTQY
TRBJ2-7	TRBV27	ASRPGLLESGLASTYEQY
TRBJ2-7	TRBV11-2	ASSLFPGPSYEQY
TRBJ1-1	TRBV19	ASSIVLVGTEAF
TRBJ2-1	TRBV2	ASKGTQTYNEQF
TRBJ2-1	TRBV3-1	ASSPRLVDEQF
TRBJ2-7	TRBV7-9	ASSNYYEQY
TRBJ2-2	TRBV5-8	ASSIRGRHGELF
TRBJ2-1	TRBV3-1	ASSLGTDGSNEQF
TRBJ2-3	TRBV4-1	ASSQQFPSTDTQY
TRBJ2-5	TRBV27	ASSSASRWETQY
TRBJ1-2	TRBV29-1	SVETGQGALGYGYT
TRBJ1-1	TRBV12-3/TRBV12-4	ASSLAGIPEAF
TRBJ1-2	TRBV20-1	SARDQTGGGYGYT
TRBJ1-5	TRBV27	ASSLSGNGQPQH
TRBJ1-6	TRBV18	ASSPKSSYNSPLH
TRBJ2-3	TRBV4-3	TSGGRPFSDTQY
TRBJ2-3	TRBV15	ATSSGLAGDTQY
TRBJ2-7	TRBV6-2/TRBV6-3	ATTLGRYYEQY
TRBJ2-2	TRBV15	ATSRDIQGAGELF
TRBJ2-1	TRBV27	ASSPGLAGGLNPGYNEQF
TRBJ1-1	TRBV18	ASSPQRNTEAF
TRBJ1-2	TRBV6-1	ASSFGTSNYGYT
TRBJ2-5	TRBV12-3/TRBV12-4	ASSTTGSKETQY
TRBJ2-1	TRBV6-1	ASSRPRVSSYNEQF
TRBJ2-7	TRBV20-1	SASTSVFYEQY
TRBJ2-1	TRBV20-1	SARDREGFTLNEQF
TRBJ2-5	TRBV28	ASSSWTSSLETQY
TRBJ1-5	TRBV28	ASRWDRGGDQPQH
TRBJ1-5	TRBV3-1	ASSQAGGSNQPQH
TRBJ2-3	TRBV29-1	SGGRVTDTQY
TRBJ2-3	TRBV20-1	SARVMGLAGADTQY
TRBJ2-6	TRBV20-1	SAQRRQAGANVLT
TRBJ2-7	TRBV7-9	ASSPARGRVRGYEQY
TRBJ2-1	TRBV4-3	ASSQRLASGYNEQF
TRBJ2-7	TRBV25-1	ASSEQPGSYEQY
TRBJ2-5	TRBV14	ASSHDQDRAEETQY
TRBJ2-1	TRBV7-9	ASSSDYSGYYEQF
TRBJ1-1	TRBV6-4	ASRDRAENTEAF
TRBJ1-1	TRBV20-1	SARDFRSWDTEAF
TRBJ2-3	TRBV6-1	ASSDRGVITDTQY
TRBJ2-5	TRBV20-1	SASSGGAGETQY
TRBJ1-3	TRBV3-1	ASSQDTRNSGNTIY
TRBJ2-1	TRBV9	ASSVLAGGTYNEQF